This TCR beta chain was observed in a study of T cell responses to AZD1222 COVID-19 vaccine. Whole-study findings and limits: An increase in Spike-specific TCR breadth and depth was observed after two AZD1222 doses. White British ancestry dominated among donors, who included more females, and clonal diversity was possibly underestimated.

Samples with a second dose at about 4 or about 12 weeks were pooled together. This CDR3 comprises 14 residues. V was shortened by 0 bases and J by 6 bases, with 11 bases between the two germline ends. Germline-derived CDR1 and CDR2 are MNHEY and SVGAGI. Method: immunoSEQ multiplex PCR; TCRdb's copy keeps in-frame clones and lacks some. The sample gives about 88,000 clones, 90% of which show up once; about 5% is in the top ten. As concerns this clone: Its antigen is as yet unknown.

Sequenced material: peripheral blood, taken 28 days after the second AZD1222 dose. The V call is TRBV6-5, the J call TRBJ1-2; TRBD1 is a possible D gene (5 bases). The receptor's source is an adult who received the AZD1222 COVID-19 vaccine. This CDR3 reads CASSYSGGGNGYTF. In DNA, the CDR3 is TGTGCCAGCAGTTACTCGGGGGGAGGGAATGGCTACACCTTC.